Each of the 30 T cell receptor beta chains below was sequenced from the same sample in a study of cytomegalovirus exposure and HLA in healthy donors. Primers for the PCR totalled 60 Vbeta and 13 Jbeta. Produced via immunoSEQ multiplex PCR; TCRdb's table is partial and in-frame only. Of about 200,000 clones in the sample, around 80% were seen once. The sequenced material came from PBMCs. The receptor set was obtained from a man aged 25 to 40 in good health and CMV-seronegative.

The V gene is TRBV11-2, the J gene TRBJ2-2, with TRBD1 matching over 9 bases. Germline V gene data show CDR1 as SGHAT and CDR2 as FQNNGV. This CDR3 spans 14 amino acids. V shed 4 bases and J 7 bases; nucleotides not matched to a gene: 4. This CDR3 reads CASSSNRGRGELFF. Here the CDR3 DNA reads TGTGCCAGCAGCTCCAACAGGGGGCGCGGGGAGCTGTTTTTT. The whole variable domain, remainder taken from reference TRBV11-2 and TRBJ2-2, is EAGVAQSPRYKIIEKRQSVAFWCNPISGHATLYWYQQILGQGPKLLIQFQNNGVVDDSQLPKDRFSAERLKGVDSTLKIQPAKLEDSAVYLCASSSNRGRGELFFGEGSRLTVL.

This clone was detected only a few times. The J gene is TRBJ2-5, the V gene TRBV13, with 9 bases fitting TRBD2. This CDR3 spans 16 amino acids. V dropped 8 bases and J dropped 5; count of bases not matched to a gene: 15. Looked up from germline, CDR1 is PRHDT and CDR2 is FYEKMQ (reference sequence). The CDR3 DNA sequence: TGTGCCAGCGGTGAAGGGGGGCTAGCGGGGATTGAGACCCAGTACTTC. This codes for CASGEGGLAGIETQYF.

The genes are TRBV4-1 and TRBJ2-7; 7 bases match TRBD1. Germline CDR1 is MGHRA and CDR2 is YSYEKL. The CDR3 totals 14 residues. V was pared by 4 bases and J by 2 bases, with 5 bases of the junction left unmatched. The CDR3 nucleotides read TGCGCCAGCAGCCGTTCGGACAGGACCTACGAGCAGTACTTC. Protein product: CASSRSDRTYEQYF.

The chain combines TRBV7-2 with TRBJ2-7; the D gene is possibly TRBD2 (5 bases). The V end was cut by 1 base, the J end by 0 bases, with 10 bases between. CDR1 SGHTA and CDR2 FQGNSA come from the germline V gene. The CDR3 extends over 15 amino acids. The CDR3 region is CASSLEAGYSYEQYF. In nucleotides, the CDR3 is TGTGCCAGCAGCTTAGAGGCGGGTTACTCCTACGAGCAGTACTTC.

The genes are TRBV5-4 and TRBJ2-5, with 8 bases identical to TRBD2. The CDR3 runs to 15 residues. Germline V gene data show CDR1 as SGHNT and CDR2 as YYREEE (reference sequence). V lost 2 bases and J lost 4; bases outside the gene matches: 7. The CDR3 bases are TGTGCCAGCAGCTTTCAGGCGGGGGGACTAGAGACCCAGTACTTC. Protein sequence: CASSFQAGGLETQYF.

This rearrangement joins TRBV7-9 to TRBJ2-5; D not resolved. The J call may be incorrect, as the DNA end agrees better with TRBJ2-7. Per the germline V gene, CDR1 is SEHNR and CDR2 is FQNEAQ (reference sequence). The CDR3 has 13 amino acids. The chain's CDR3 is CASSTGAPYEQYF. The CDR3 DNA reads as TGTGCCAGCAGCACGGGTGCCCCCTACGAGCAGTACTTC.

V gene TRBV20-1 combines with J gene TRBJ2-3; D is unresolved. The V end lost 2 bases, the J end lost 5 bases, and 5 bases lay between the germline ends. This CDR3 contains 11 residues. Germline V CDR1 and CDR2: DFQATT, SNEGSKA (reference sequence). In DNA form, the CDR3 reads TGCAGTGCTAGATCCCGAGATACGCAGTATTTT. It yields the protein CSARSRDTQYF.

V is TRBV7-9 and J is TRBJ2-2; TRBD1 matches 7 bases. Losses at the gene ends were 5 bases for V and 5 bases for J; bases not matched to a gene: 11. This CDR3 has 16 residues. The germline gives CDR1 SEHNR, CDR2 FQNEAQ (reference sequence). CDR3 protein: CASSIRQGRRTGELFF. CDR3 nucleotides: TGTGCCAGCAGCATAAGACAGGGCCGAAGGACCGGGGAGCTGTTTTTT. The full variable domain, completed using reference TRBV7-9 and TRBJ2-2, is DTGVSQNPRHKITKRGQNVTFRCDPISEHNRLYWYRQTLGQGPEFLTYFQNEAQLEKSRLLSDRFSAERPKGSFSTLEIQRTEQGDSAMYLCASSIRQGRRTGELFFGEGSRLTVL.

V and J are TRBV9 and TRBJ2-2, with TRBD2 matching 13 bases. Germline trimming cut 3 bases from V and 5 bases from J; bases unmatched to any gene: 4. The CDR3 sequence is 16 residues long. Looked up from germline, CDR1 is SGDLS and CDR2 is YYNGEE. The CDR3 protein is CASSGGTSGETGELFF. CDR3 sequence (DNA): TGTGCCAGCAGCGGCGGGACTAGCGGGGAAACCGGGGAGCTGTTTTTT.

The chain combines TRBV5-6 with TRBJ1-3; D remains unclear. Trimming cost V 4 bases and J 0 bases, with 11 bases left between them. Looked up from germline, CDR1 is SGHDT and CDR2 is YYEEEE. This CDR3 region has 15 residues. The CDR3 sequence: CASSPGVASGNTIYF. The CDR3 bases are TGTGCCAGCAGCCCTGGAGTGGCCTCTGGAAACACCATATATTTT.

This clone has more than one count but fewer than ten. The chain carries TRBV27 and TRBJ2-2; 12 nucleotides match TRBD2. CDR1 and CDR2 (germline): MNHEY, SMNVEV (reference sequence). J lost 7 bases, V lost 5 bases, and 14 bases had no gene match. The CDR3 loop spans 18 amino acids. CDR3 amino acids: CASSPYLSSGGAVGELFF. For the CDR3, the DNA is TGTGCCAGCAGTCCCTACCTCTCTAGCGGGGGGGCGGTCGGGGAGCTGTTTTTT.

This clone has only a few counts. The chain joins TRBV5-6 to TRBJ1-2, with 8 bases lining up with TRBD1. The V gene's germline CDR1 is SGHDT and CDR2 YYEEEE. The junction had 5 bases not matched to a gene; V was cut back by 3 bases and J by 7 bases. The length of the CDR3 is 13 residues. CDR3 nucleotides: TGTGCCAGCAGCTCGACAGGGGTTCGTGGCTACACCTTC. Its translation is CASSSTGVRGYTF.

The genes are TRBV9 and TRBJ2-7, with 7 bases identical to TRBD2. This CDR3 is 14 amino acids long. The V segment lost 0 bases and the J segment 7 bases; nucleotides outside the gene matches: 7. Germline assignment: CDR1 SGDLS and CDR2 YYNGEE. CDR3 residues: CASSVAGGEGEQYF. The CDR3 DNA reads TGTGCCAGCAGCGTAGCCGGAGGGGAGGGTGAGCAGTACTTC.

A few counts support this clone. The chain couples TRBV4-1 to TRBJ2-2; D possibly corresponds to TRBD2 (5 bases). Trimming took 1 base from V and 5 from J, leaving 11 bases between them. Germline values: CDR1 MGHRA, CDR2 YSYEKL. The CDR3 extends over 15 amino acids. The CDR3 nucleotides read TGCGCCAGCAGCCAAGGAGGACTTGAGACCGGGGAGCTGTTTTTT. It translates to CASSQGGLETGELFF.

A word on this clone: One end of the junction varies from germline; a read error may be responsible. V usage is TRBV7-7 and J usage is TRBJ2-5; 12 nucleotides line up with TRBD1. CDR1 SSHAT and CDR2 FNYEAQ come from the germline V gene (reference sequence). There are 14 residues in the CDR3. CDR3 sequence: CASSLGQGAQTQYF. DNA of the CDR3: TGTGCTAGCAGCTTGGGACAGGGGGCCCAGACCCAGTACTTC.

J is TRBJ2-5 and V is TRBV5-8, with a weak D call TRBD1 (7 bases). Germline CDR1 is SGHTS and CDR2 is YDEGEE. The CDR3 is 15 amino acids. Trimming took off 4 bases at V and 13 bases at J, with 26 bases between the two ends. CDR3 in amino acids: CASSPRDSIDLRRYF. The CDR3 DNA reads as TGTGCCAGCAGCCCGCGGGACAGCATAGACCTAAGGAGGTACTTC. Drawing the rest from reference TRBV5-8 and TRBJ2-5, the complete variable domain is EAGVTQSPTHLIKTRGQQATLRCSPISGHTSVYWYQQALGLGLQFLLWYDEGEERNRGNFPPRFSGRQFPNYSSELNVNALELEDSALYLCASSPRDSIDLRRYFGPGTRLLVL.

The chain couples TRBV4-1 to TRBJ1-6; a possible D gene is TRBD1 (6 bases). Trimming cost V 2 bases and J 7 bases, with 15 bases left between them. The CDR3 totals 16 residues. In germline, CDR1 is MGHRA, CDR2 YSYEKL. CDR3 protein: CASSQPRTRGNSPLHF. The CDR3 nucleotides read TGCGCCAGCAGCCAACCCAGGACCAGGGGCAATTCACCCCTCCACTTT.

The rearrangement uses TRBV2 and TRBJ1-1; D ambiguous. Trimming shortened V by 5 bases and J by 1 base, and 11 bases separated the two germline ends. The length of the CDR3 is 14 residues. The V gene's germline CDR1 is SNHLY and CDR2 FYNNEI. The CDR3 coding sequence is TGTGCCAGCAGTACGGGAACAGCGAACACTGAAGCTTTCTTT. Protein: CASSTGTANTEAFF.

The CDR3 nucleotides read TGTGCCAGTAGTATATCGACAGGGGGCACTGAAGCTTTCTTT. Protein product: CASSISTGGTEAFF. The chain combines TRBV19 with TRBJ1-1, with 9 bases identical to TRBD1. CDR3 length: 14 amino acids. With 2 bases clipped from V and 4 bases from J, the junction kept 2 bases outside the gene matches. Germline assignment: CDR1 LNHDA and CDR2 SQIVND (reference sequence).

This clone turned up a few times. This chain uses TRBV7-8 with TRBJ2-5; the match to TRBD2 covers 10 bases. Trimming cost V 4 bases and J 5 bases; bases outside gene matches: 10. Germline V gene lookup returns CDR1 SGHVS and CDR2 FQNEAQ. The CDR3 is 16 residues long. This chain's CDR3 is CASSSMSGGAGETQYF. Written as DNA, the CDR3 is TGTGCCAGCAGCTCCATGAGCGGGGGGGCCGGGGAGACCCAGTACTTC.

This chain links TRBV5-4 with TRBJ2-7, with TRBD1 matching 9 bases. The ends lost 3 bases at V and 6 bases at J; junction bases unmatched: 7. From germline, CDR1 is SGHNT and CDR2 YYREEE (reference sequence). CDR3 length: 14 amino acids. The CDR3 DNA reads TGTGCCAGCAGCTCACAGGGACAGGGTGCCGAGCAGTACTTC. Its translation: CASSSQGQGAEQYF.

The V and J genes are TRBV7-2 and TRBJ1-5; D gene unclear. The germline V gene has CDR1 SGHTA and CDR2 FQGNSA. The V gene lost 1 base and the J gene lost 3 bases, with 10 bases spanning the gap. The CDR3 extends over 15 amino acids. As DNA, the CDR3 is TGTGCCAGCAGCTTAGGGGCTTTTCCCAATCAGCCCCAGCATTTT. Amino acid sequence: CASSLGAFPNQPQHF.

The CDR3 DNA is TGTGCCAGTAGTATGGGGACAGTAACAGATACGCAGTATTTT. This sequence encodes CASSMGTVTDTQYF. V usage is TRBV19 and J usage is TRBJ2-3, with 7 bases aligning to TRBD1. The CDR3 length is 14 residues. CDR1 is LNHDA and CDR2 is SQIVND in the germline V gene (reference sequence). The V and J ends lost 3 bases and 3 bases, in that order; junction bases with no gene match: 3. The full variable domain, its missing parts supplied by reference TRBV19 and TRBJ2-3, is DGGITQSPKYLFRKEGQNVTLSCEQNLNHDAMYWYRQDPGQGLRLIYYSQIVNDFQKGDIAEGYSVSREKKESFPLTVTSAQKNPTAFYLCASSMGTVTDTQYFGPGTRLTVL.

This chain joins TRBV7-6 and TRBJ2-6; the match to TRBD1 covers 11 bases. The V and J ends lost 5 bases and 0 bases, in that order; junction bases with no gene match: 9. Germline CDR1 SGHVS, CDR2 FNYEAQ. The CDR3 length is 19 residues. The CDR3 nucleotides are TGTGCCAGCAGCGGAAAAACCGGGACAGGGGGCTCTGGGGCCAACGTCCTGACTTTC. Translating it yields CASSGKTGTGGSGANVLTF.

The chain links TRBV28 to TRBJ1-4, with D perhaps TRBD1 (5 bases). Looked up from germline, CDR1 is MDHEN and CDR2 is SYDVKM. The CDR3 loop spans 16 amino acids. V lost 6 bases to trimming and J lost 7 bases, with 21 bases between them. In DNA, the CDR3 is TGTGCCAGCAGCTTCCTTCGGGAGGGACTCGGTGAAAAACTGTTTTTT. It specifies CASSFLREGLGEKLFF.

This CDR3 is CASSQGGGGEKLFF. The CDR3 bases are TGTGCCAGCAGCCAGGGAGGGGGTGGTGAAAAACTGTTTTTT. The V and J genes are TRBV2 and TRBJ1-4, with D possibly TRBD1 on 6 matching bases. The CDR3 is 14 amino acids. CDR1 SNHLY and CDR2 FYNNEI come from the germline V gene. V was shortened by 6 bases and J by 7 bases, with 15 bases between the two germline ends.

V and J are TRBV5-1 and TRBJ2-5; maybe TRBD1 (6 bases). The CDR3 sequence is 16 residues long. Trimming cost V 2 bases and J 2 bases, with 16 bases left between them. Per germline, CDR1 SGHRS and CDR2 YFSETQ. CDR3 sequence (DNA): TGCGCCAGCAGCTTTTGGGCAGGGGTAAATCAAGAGACCCAGTACTTC. It specifies CASSFWAGVNQETQYF.

The chain links TRBV5-1 to TRBJ2-3; a weak D match, TRBD1 (6 bases). This CDR3 has 15 residues. CDR1 is SGHRS and CDR2 is YFSETQ in the germline V gene. V lost 1 base, J lost 0 bases, and 9 bases lay in between. The CDR3 region is CASSLTGSSTDTQYF. In nucleotides, the CDR3 is TGCGCCAGCAGCTTGACAGGGTCTAGCACAGATACGCAGTATTTT.

This clone has only one observation. The chain joins TRBV19 to TRBJ2-1; 9 bases fit TRBD1. The V gene end was trimmed by 10 bases and the J gene end by 8 bases; junction bases not matched to a gene: 9. Germline CDR1 LNHDA, CDR2 SQIVND (reference sequence). This CDR3 is 13 amino acids long. CDR3 amino acids: CATTGQGKYEQFF. The CDR3 coding sequence is TGTGCCACCACGGGACAGGGAAAGTATGAGCAGTTCTTC.

Only a few counts were recorded for this clone. V gene TRBV27 combines with J gene TRBJ2-2; D gene unclear. Germline V lookup: CDR1 MNHEY, CDR2 SMNVEV (reference sequence). V lost 5 bases and J 4 bases, leaving 11 bases between the germline ends. This CDR3 is built from 14 residues. The CDR3 nucleotides read TGTGCCAGCAGTCCCGCCCTCGGCACCGGGGAGCTGTTTTTT. Translating gives CASSPALGTGELFF.